This TCR beta chain comes out of a study of cytomegalovirus exposure and HLA in healthy donors. Researchers ran the PCR with 60 Vbeta and 13 Jbeta primers. The data were produced by immunoSEQ multiplex PCR, yet TCRdb's version contains in-frame clones alone and is incomplete. The sample includes 150,000 to 200,000 clones, approximately 83% seen only once; the top ten take about a tenth. This CDR3 contains 15 residues. V lost 1 base to trimming and J lost 6 bases; unmatched junction nucleotides: 6. The V gene's germline CDR1 is SNHLY and CDR2 FYNNEI. The specimen sequenced was PBMCs. V is TRBV2 and J is TRBJ1-5, with 7 positions matching TRBD1. The origin of this receptor is a man aged 18 to 30 in good health and CMV-seropositive. The CDR3 DNA sequence: TGTGCCAGCAGTGAAGAAGTAGGGGGCGGTCAGCCCCAGCATTTT. Its translation is CASSEEVGGGQPQHF.